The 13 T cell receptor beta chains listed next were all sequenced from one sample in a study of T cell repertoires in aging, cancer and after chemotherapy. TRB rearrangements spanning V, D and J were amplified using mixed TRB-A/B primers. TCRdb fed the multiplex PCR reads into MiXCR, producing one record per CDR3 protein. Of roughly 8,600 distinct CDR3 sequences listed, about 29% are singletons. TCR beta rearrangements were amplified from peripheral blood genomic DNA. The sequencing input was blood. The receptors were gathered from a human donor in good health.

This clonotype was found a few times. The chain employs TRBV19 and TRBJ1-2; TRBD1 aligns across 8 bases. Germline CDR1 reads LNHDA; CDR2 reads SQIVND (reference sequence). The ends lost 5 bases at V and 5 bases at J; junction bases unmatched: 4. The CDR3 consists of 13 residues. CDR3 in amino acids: CASSPRTGYGYTF. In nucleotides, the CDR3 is TGTGCCAGTAGTCCACGGACAGGGTATGGCTACACCTTC.

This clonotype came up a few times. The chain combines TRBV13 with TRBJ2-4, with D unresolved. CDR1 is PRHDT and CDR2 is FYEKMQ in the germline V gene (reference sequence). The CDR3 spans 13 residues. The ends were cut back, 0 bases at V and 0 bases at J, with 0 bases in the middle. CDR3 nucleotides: TGTGCCAGCAGCTTAGGAGCCAAAAACATTCAGTACTTC. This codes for CASSLGAKNIQYF. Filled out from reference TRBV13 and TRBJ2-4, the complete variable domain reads AAGVIQSPRHLIKEKRETATLKCYPIPRHDTVYWYQQGPGQDPQFLISFYEKMQSDKGSIPDRFSAQQFSDYHSELNMSSLELGDSALYFCASSLGAKNIQYFGAGTRLSVL.

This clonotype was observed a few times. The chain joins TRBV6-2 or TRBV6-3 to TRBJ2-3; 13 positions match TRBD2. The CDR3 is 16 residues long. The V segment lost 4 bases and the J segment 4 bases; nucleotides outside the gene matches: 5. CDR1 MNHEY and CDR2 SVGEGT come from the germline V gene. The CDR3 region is CASSSSLAGGPDTQYF. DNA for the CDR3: TGTGCCAGCAGTTCGTCACTAGCGGGGGGGCCAGATACGCAGTATTTT.

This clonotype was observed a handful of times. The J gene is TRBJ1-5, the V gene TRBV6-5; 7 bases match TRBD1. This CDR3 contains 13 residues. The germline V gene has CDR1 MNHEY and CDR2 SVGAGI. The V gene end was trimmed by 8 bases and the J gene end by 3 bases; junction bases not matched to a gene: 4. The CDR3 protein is CASQGQYNQPQHF. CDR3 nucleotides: TGTGCCAGCCAGGGACAGTACAATCAGCCCCAGCATTTT.

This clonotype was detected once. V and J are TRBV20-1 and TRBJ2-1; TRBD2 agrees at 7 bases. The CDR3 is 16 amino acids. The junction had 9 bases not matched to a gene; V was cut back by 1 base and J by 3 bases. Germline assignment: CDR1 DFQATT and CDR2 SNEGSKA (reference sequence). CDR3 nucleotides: TGCAGTGCTAGAGCCTTACGGGGGGACTACTACAATGAGCAGTTCTTC. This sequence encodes CSARALRGDYYNEQFF.

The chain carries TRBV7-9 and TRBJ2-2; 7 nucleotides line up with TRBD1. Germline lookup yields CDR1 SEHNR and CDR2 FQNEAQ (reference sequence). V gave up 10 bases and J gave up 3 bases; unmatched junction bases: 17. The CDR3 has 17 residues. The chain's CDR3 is CANTGTVESLDTGELFF. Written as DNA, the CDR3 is TGTGCCAACACCGGGACAGTCGAATCGTTGGACACCGGGGAGCTGTTTTTT.

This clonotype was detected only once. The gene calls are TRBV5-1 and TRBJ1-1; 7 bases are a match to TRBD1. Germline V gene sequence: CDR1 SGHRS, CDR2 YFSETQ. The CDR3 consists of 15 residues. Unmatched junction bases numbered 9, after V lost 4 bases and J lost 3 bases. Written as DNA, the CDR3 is TGCGCCAGCAGCCTAGGGGGCGGAACGGACACTGAAGCTTTCTTT. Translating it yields CASSLGGGTDTEAFF. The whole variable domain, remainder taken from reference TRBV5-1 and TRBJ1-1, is KAGVTQTPRYLIKTRGQQVTLSCSPISGHRSVSWYQQTPGQGLQFLFEYFSETQRNKGNFPGRFSGRQFSNSRSEMNVSTLELGDSALYLCASSLGGGTDTEAFFGQGTRLTVV.

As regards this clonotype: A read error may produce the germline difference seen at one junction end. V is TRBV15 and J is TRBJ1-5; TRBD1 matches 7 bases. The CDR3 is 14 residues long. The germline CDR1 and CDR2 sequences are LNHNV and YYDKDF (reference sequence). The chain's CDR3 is CATSRPTGNRPQHF. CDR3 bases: TGTGCCACCAGCAGACCGACAGGGAATCGGCCCCAGCATTTT.

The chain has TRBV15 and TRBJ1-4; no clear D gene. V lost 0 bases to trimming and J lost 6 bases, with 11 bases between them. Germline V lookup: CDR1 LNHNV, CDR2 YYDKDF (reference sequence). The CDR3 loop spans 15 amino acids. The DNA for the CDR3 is TGTGCCACCAGCAGAGATGGGTCCGGAGATGAAAAACTGTTTTTT. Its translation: CATSRDGSGDEKLFF.

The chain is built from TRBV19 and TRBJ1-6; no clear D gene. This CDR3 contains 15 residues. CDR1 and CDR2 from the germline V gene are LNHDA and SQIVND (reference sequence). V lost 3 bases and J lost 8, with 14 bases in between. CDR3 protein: CASSMIWNGDSPLHF. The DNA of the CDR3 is TGTGCCAGTAGTATGATATGGAATGGTGATTCACCCCTCCACTTT.

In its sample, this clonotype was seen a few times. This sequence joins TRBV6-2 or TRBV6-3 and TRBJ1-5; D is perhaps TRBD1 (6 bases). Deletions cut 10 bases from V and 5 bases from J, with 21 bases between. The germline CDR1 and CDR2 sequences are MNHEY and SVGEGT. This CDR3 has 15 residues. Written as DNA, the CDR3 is TGTGCCACCTCGGATACAGGGATAGAGGATCAGCCCCAGCATTTT. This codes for CATSDTGIEDQPQHF.

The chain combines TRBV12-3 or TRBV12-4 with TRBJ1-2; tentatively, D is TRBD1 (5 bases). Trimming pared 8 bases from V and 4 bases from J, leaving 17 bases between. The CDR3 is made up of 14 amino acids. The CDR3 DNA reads TGTGCCAGCGGCATGACTGGGGGGTCCTATGGCTACACCTTC. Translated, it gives CASGMTGGSYGYTF.

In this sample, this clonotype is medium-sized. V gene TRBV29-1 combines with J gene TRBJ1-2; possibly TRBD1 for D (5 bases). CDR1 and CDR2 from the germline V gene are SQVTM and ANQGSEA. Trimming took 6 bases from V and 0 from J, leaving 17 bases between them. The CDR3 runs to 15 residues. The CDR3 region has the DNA TGCAGCGTCGTGGGGACTGGGACCGCTAACTATGGCTACACCTTC. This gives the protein CSVVGTGTANYGYTF. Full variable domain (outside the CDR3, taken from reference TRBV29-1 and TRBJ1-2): SAVISQKPSRDICQRGTSLTIQCQVDSQVTMMFWYRQQPGQSLTLIATANQGSEATYESGFVIDKFPISRPNLTFSTLTVSNMSPEDSSIYLCSVVGTGTANYGYTFGSGTRLTVV.